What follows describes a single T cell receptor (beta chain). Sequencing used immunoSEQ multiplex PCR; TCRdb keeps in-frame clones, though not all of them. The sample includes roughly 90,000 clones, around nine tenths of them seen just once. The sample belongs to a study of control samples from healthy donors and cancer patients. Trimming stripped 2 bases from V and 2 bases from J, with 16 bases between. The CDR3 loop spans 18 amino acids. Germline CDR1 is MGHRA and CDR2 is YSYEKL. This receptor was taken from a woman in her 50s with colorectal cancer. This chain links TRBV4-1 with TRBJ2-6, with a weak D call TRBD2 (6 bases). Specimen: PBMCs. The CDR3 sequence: CASSQMRQGGTGANVLTF. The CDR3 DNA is TGCGCCAGCAGCCAAATGCGGCAGGGAGGAACTGGGGCCAACGTCCTGACTTTC.